This T cell receptor (beta chain) was identified during a study of regulatory T cells in long-lasting Graves disease. Overall study context: Less than 3 months of antithyroid drugs had been taken by newly diagnosed Graves' patients.

The V and J ends lost 3 bases and 8 bases respectively, with 11 bases between them. This CDR3 region has 12 residues. Germline values: CDR1 DFQATT, CDR2 SNEGSKA (reference sequence). Specified time point: newly diagnosed GD, antithyroid drugs for less than 3 months. PBMC-derived RNA was used for the TCR library. This clonotype was counted ten times or more. For TCR beta, libraries came from iRepertoire HTBI primers and Arm-PCR of CDR3 regions. In TCRdb, the multiplex PCR reads were re-called with MiXCR into one record per CDR3 protein. The sample records 620,000 or so distinct CDR3 sequences, approximately 15% being singletons. The data were also submitted as part of a second study, on T cells in Graves' hyperthyroidism and ophthalmopathy. Turning to that study: The study used the HTBI primer set for a first-round RT-PCR of the TCR CDR3.

The TCR was taken from a woman in her 30s with Graves disease. The chain has TRBV20-1 and TRBJ2-1; D is unresolved. The sample was peripheral blood mononuclear cells (PBMCs), taken at new diagnosis, from a patient treated with antithyroid drugs. The CDR3 DNA reads as TGCAGTGCTAGCAAGAGTGGCGATGAGCAGTTCTTC. Protein sequence: CSASKSGDEQFF.